This T cell receptor beta chain was sequenced in a study of T cells in Graves' hyperthyroidism and ophthalmopathy. Germline V lookup: CDR1 SGHTA, CDR2 FQGNSA. Between the trimmed V and J ends, which lost 7 bases and 1 base, there was a span of 12 bases. The CDR3 has 14 residues. A Clinical Activity Score of at least 3, a NOSPECS grade of at least 4 and a duration under 3 months were recorded in the ophthalmopathy patients. Diagnoses were established using clinical symptoms, serum thyroxine and TRAb, thyroid ultrasound and orbital computed tomography. 10 ml of fresh peripheral blood supplied the PBMCs. Study-level findings and limits: Also found in blood were most expanded thyroid clonotypes above 0.001.

In the case of this clonotype: Its target is unknown.

Amplified regions were TCR beta CDR3 sequences from RNA transcripts. A set of HTBI primers served as the primers for a first-round RT-PCR of the TCR CDR3. TCRdb independently ran MiXCR on the multiplex PCR reads; one entry per CDR3 protein. The sample shows 450,000 to 600,000 distinct CDR3 sequences, about 20% of them seen only once. The V and J genes are TRBV7-2 and TRBJ2-3, with unresolved D. The receptor was isolated from a man in his forties with Graves' ophthalmopathy. The sample was blood. In DNA form, the CDR3 reads TGTGCCAGCAACCCCCGGGCCGGCACAGATACGCAGTATTTT. Its translation: CASNPRAGTDTQYF.